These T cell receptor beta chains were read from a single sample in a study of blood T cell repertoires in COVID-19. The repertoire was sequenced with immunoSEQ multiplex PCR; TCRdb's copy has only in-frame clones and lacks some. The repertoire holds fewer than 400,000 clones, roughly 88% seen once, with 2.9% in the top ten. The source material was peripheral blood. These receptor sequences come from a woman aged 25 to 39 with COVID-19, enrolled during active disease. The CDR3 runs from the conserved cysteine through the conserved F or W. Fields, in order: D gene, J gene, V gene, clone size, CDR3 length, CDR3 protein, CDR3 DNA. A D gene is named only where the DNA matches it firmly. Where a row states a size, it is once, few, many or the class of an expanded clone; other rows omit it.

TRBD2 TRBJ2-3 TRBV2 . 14 CASTRETSTDTQYF TGTGCCAGCACGCGGGAGACTAGCACAGATACGCAGTATTTT
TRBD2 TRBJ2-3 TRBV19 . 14 CASSIWSSGRVQYF TGTGCCAGTAGTATTTGGAGTAGCGGGAGGGTGCAGTATTTT
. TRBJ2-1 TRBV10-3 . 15 CAISALDGTYNEQFF TGTGCCATCAGTGCCCTAGACGGCACCTACAATGAGCAGTTCTTC
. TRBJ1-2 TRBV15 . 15 CATSRGFRSNYGYTF TGTGCCACCAGCAGAGGGTTCAGGTCCAACTATGGCTACACCTTC
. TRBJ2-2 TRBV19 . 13 CAILDTNTGELFF TGTGCCATCTTGGACACAAACACCGGGGAGCTGTTTTTT
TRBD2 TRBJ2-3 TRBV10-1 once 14 CASGSGRVPDTQYF TGCGCCAGCGGTAGCGGGAGGGTCCCAGATACGCAGTATTTT
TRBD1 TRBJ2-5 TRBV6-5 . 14 CASSYLTGGETQYF TGTGCCAGCAGTTACTTAACAGGGGGAGAGACCCAGTACTTC
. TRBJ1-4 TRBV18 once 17 CASSPPGGFATNEKLFF TGTGCCAGCTCACCACCAGGGGGTTTTGCAACTAATGAAAAACTGTTTTTT
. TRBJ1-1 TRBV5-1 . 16 CASSPNPGGARTEAFF TGCGCCAGCAGCCCCAACCCTGGAGGGGCTCGCACTGAAGCTTTCTTT
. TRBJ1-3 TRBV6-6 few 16 CASSRNTEGSGNTIYF TGTGCCAGCAGTCGAAATACCGAGGGCTCTGGAAACACCATATATTTT
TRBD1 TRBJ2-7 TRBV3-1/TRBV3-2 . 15 CASSQLPGQIYEQYF TGTGCCAGCAGCCAGTTACCGGGACAGATTTACGAGCAGTACTTC
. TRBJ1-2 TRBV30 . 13 CAWSVGRDYGYTF TGTGCCTGGAGTGTAGGGCGGGACTATGGCTACACCTTC
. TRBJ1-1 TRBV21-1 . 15 CASSKTELPYTEAFF TGTGCCAGCAGCAAGACGGAACTACCGTACACTGAAGCTTTCTTT
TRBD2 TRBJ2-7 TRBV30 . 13 CAWSAGGPYEQYF TGTGCCTGGTCAGCGGGAGGCCCCTACGAGCAGTACTTC
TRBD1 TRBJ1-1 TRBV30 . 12 CAWGTGNTEAFF TGTGCCTGGGGGACAGGGAACACTGAAGCTTTCTTT
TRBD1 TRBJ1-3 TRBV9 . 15 CASSDGTVTGNTIYF TGTGCCAGCAGCGACGGGACAGTAACTGGAAACACCATATATTTT
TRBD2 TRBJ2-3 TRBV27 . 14 CASQWTSGTDTQYF TGTGCCAGCCAATGGACTAGCGGCACAGATACGCAGTATTTT
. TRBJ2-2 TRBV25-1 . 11 CASSGTGELFF TGTGCCAGCAGCGGGACCGGGGAGCTGTTTTTT
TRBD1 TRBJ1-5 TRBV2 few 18 CASSSTWTGSNSNQPQHF TGTGCCAGCAGTTCTACCTGGACAGGTTCTAATAGCAATCAGCCCCAGCATTTT
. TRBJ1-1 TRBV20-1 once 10 CSATGTEAFF TGCAGTGCAACAGGGACTGAAGCTTTCTTT
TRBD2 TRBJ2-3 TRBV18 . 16 CASSPPSGAPTDTQYF TGTGCCAGCTCGCCTCCTAGCGGGGCTCCCACAGATACGCAGTATTTT
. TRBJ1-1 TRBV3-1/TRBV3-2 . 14 CASSQVGGNTEAFF TGTGCCAGCAGCCAAGTGGGGGGGAACACTGAAGCTTTCTTT
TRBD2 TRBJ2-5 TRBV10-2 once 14 CASSESGGSGTQYF TGCGCCAGCAGTGAGTCCGGGGGGTCTGGGACCCAGTACTTC
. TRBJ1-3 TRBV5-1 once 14 CASTGGGSGNTIYF TGCGCCAGCACCGGCGGGGGATCTGGAAACACCATATATTTT
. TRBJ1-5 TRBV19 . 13 CASSIDGNQPQHF TGTGCCAGTAGTATCGACGGGAATCAGCCCCAGCATTTT
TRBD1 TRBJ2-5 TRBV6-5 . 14 CASSLQGGQETQYF TGTGCCAGCAGCCTACAGGGGGGTCAAGAGACCCAGTACTTC
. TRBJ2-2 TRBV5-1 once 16 CASSSWTSPNTGELFF TGCGCCAGCAGCTCCTGGACATCTCCGAACACCGGGGAGCTGTTTTTT
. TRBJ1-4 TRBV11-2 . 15 CASSSRTATNEKLFF TGTGCCAGCAGCTCCCGGACAGCAACTAATGAAAAACTGTTTTTT
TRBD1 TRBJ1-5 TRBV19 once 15 CASILTGGPNQPQHF TGTGCCAGTATCCTGACAGGGGGCCCCAATCAGCCCCAGCATTTT
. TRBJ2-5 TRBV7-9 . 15 CASSLLPGSGETQYF TGTGCCAGCAGCTTACTTCCGGGGTCGGGCGAGACCCAGTACTTC
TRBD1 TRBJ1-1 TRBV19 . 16 CASRPDPGQGDEKAFF TGTGCCAGTAGGCCTGACCCGGGACAGGGGGACGAAAAAGCTTTCTTT
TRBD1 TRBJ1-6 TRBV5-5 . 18 CASSLVSGTGVYNSPLHF TGTGCCAGCAGCTTGGTGTCCGGGACAGGGGTCTATAATTCACCCCTCCACTTT
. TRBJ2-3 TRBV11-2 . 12 CASSSSTDTQYF TGTGCCAGCAGTTCTAGCACAGATACGCAGTATTTT
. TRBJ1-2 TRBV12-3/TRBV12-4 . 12 CASSLTGREDTF TGTGCCAGCAGCCTGACAGGCCGTGAGGACACCTTC
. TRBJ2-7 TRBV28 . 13 CASSSRQPYEQYF TGTGCCAGCAGTTCCCGACAGCCATACGAGCAGTACTTC
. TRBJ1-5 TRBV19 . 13 CASSWGDNQPQHF TGTGCCAGTAGTTGGGGGGACAATCAGCCCCAGCATTTT
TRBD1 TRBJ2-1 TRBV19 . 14 CASSGTGGRNEQFF TGTGCCAGTAGCGGGACAGGGGGTAGGAATGAGCAGTTCTTC
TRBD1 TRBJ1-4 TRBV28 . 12 CASTDRGEKLFF TGTGCCAGCACGGACAGGGGTGAAAAACTGTTTTTT
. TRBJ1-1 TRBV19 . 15 CASSIVAALGTEAFF TGTGCCAGTAGTATCGTGGCAGCGTTGGGCACTGAAGCTTTCTTT
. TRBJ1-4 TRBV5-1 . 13 CASRAGLNEKLFF TGCGCCAGCAGGGCAGGGCTTAATGAAAAACTGTTTTTT
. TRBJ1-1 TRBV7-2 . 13 CASRVGGPTEAFF TGTGCCAGCAGGGTAGGGGGTCCCACTGAAGCTTTCTTT
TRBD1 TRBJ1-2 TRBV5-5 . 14 CASSLDRGQKGYTF TGTGCCAGCAGCTTGGACAGGGGGCAGAAGGGCTACACCTTC
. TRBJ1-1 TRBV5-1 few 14 CASSLAGVRTEAFF TGCGCCAGCAGCTTGGCCGGGGTGAGGACTGAAGCTTTCTTT
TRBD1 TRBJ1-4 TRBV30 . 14 CAWSQGAPNEKLFF TGTGCCTGGTCTCAGGGGGCGCCTAATGAAAAACTGTTTTTT
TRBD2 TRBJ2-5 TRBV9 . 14 CASSLSGGGETQYF TGTGCCAGCAGCCTCTCGGGGGGAGGAGAGACCCAGTACTTC
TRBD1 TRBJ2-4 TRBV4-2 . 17 CASSQSPAQGAEDIQYF TGTGCCAGCAGCCAGTCCCCCGCCCAGGGGGCTGAAGACATTCAGTACTTC